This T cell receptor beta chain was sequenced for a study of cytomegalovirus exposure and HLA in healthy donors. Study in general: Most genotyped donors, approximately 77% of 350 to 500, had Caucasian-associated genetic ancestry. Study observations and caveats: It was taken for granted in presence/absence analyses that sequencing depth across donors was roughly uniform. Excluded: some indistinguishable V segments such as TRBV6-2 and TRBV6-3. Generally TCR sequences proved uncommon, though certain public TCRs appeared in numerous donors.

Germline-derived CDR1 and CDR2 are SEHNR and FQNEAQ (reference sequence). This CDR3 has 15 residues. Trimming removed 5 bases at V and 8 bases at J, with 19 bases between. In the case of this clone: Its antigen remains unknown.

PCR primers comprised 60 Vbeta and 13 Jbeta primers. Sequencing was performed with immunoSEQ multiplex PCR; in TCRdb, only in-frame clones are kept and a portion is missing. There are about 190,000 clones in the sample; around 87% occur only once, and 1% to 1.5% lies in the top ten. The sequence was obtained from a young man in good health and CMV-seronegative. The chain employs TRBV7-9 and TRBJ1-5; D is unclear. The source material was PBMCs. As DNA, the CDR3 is TGTGCCAGCAGCCTCGGTCCCGGGTATTTGGAGCCCCAGCATTTT. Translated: CASSLGPGYLEPQHF.